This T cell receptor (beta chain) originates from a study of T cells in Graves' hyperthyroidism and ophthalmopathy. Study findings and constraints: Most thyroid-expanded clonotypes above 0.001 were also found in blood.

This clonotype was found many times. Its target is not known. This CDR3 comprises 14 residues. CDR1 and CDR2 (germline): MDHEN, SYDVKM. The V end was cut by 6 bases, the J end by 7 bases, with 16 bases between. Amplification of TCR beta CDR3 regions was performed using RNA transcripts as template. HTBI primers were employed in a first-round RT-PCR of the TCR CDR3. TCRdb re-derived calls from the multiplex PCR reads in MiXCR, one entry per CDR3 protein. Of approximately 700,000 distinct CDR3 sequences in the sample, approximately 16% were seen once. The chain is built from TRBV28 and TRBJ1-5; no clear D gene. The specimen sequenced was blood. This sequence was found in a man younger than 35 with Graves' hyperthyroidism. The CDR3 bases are TGTGCCAGCAGACCGGTTAGCTTGGGGCAGCCCCAGCATTTT. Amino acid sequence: CASRPVSLGQPQHF.